The text below deals with one T cell receptor beta chain. What it binds is unknown. From germline, CDR1 is SGHAT and CDR2 FQNNGV. Trimming took 5 bases from V and 2 from J, leaving 13 bases between them. CDR3 size: 14 residues. 60 Vbeta and 13 Jbeta primers were used in PCR. Data came from immunoSEQ multiplex PCR; TCRdb stores just in-frame clones and leaves some out. This table holds approximately 100,000 clones, under 85% found once. The entry originates in a study of cytomegalovirus exposure and HLA in healthy donors. Findings of the study overall: Cytomegalovirus association was assigned to approximately 180 TCR beta chains. Usually a TCR sequence was rare, but some public TCRs were found in many donors. In terms of immune exposure information, only CMV serostatus was available.

The receptor was derived from a man in his forties or fifties in good health and CMV-seropositive. The chain carries TRBV11-2 and TRBJ2-7, with D perhaps matching TRBD1 (5 bases). The sample was PBMCs. CDR3 coding DNA: TGTGCCAGCAGCCCGCAGGACACCACCTACGAGCAGTACTTC. It specifies CASSPQDTTYEQYF.